This T cell receptor (beta chain) was retrieved from a study of technical replicates of blood from a few donors. Using immunoSEQ multiplex PCR, the repertoire was profiled, and TCRdb retains in-frame clones only, with some absent. The repertoire holds about 70,000 clones, with approximately 96% as singletons. This CDR3 comprises 12 residues. Looked up from germline, CDR1 is MDHEN and CDR2 is SYDVKM. The V end was cut by 4 bases, the J end by 4 bases, with 7 bases between. The receptor was derived from a human donor in good health. The sample taken for sequencing was T cells isolated from PBMCs. J is TRBJ1-1 and V is TRBV28; no definite D call. CDR3 coding DNA: TGTGCCAGCAGTTCTCAGTTCACTGAAGCTTTCTTT. Encoded protein: CASSSQFTEAFF.